The clone carrying this T cell receptor beta chain has a single count. This sample is part of a study of blood T cell repertoires in COVID-19. Whole-study context: COVID-19 samples, acute and convalescent, were from the United States, Italy and Spain. T cells, B-cell-depleted T cells, or PBMCs provided the cDNA or gDNA that served as material.

Germline V CDR1 and CDR2: SNHLY, FYNNEI. This CDR3 contains 16 residues. J gave up 4 bases and V 3 bases, and 9 bases lay outside the gene matches. As originally analysed: Counts of nucleated cells, estimated from reference gene primer amplification, were obtained. The data were produced by immunoSEQ multiplex PCR, yet TCRdb's version contains in-frame clones alone and is incomplete. V, J and clone size were drawn from that table, and D and trimming were deduced from the DNA. Of about 75,000 clones in the sample, 60% to 85% were seen once. This chain uses TRBV2 with TRBJ2-1; 7 bases map to TRBD1. Sequencing used peripheral blood. This clonotype originated in a woman aged 80 or over with active or convalescent COVID-19. The CDR3 protein is CASSDSGTDVYNEQFF. The CDR3 DNA reads as TGTGCCAGCAGTGATTCCGGGACAGATGTATACAATGAGCAGTTCTTC.